These 21 T cell receptor beta chains originate from one sample sequenced in a study of early T cells in non-severe SARS-CoV-2 infection. TCRdb itself ran the 5' RACE reads through MiXCR, one entry per CDR3 protein. The sample yields approximately 79,000 distinct CDR3 sequences, less than 15% seen once. The specimen sequenced was whole blood. The receptors stem from an adult who was a healthcare worker with PCR-confirmed SARS-CoV-2 infection or an uninfected control (not recorded which).

In its sample, this clonotype was seen many times. The V call is TRBV12-3 or TRBV12-4, the J call TRBJ1-1; D gene uncertain. The CDR3 has 13 residues. Trimming stripped 2 bases from V and 1 base from J, with 5 bases between. Here the CDR3 DNA reads TGTGCCAGCAGTTTATACAGGAACACTGAAGCTTTCTTT. It yields the protein CASSLYRNTEAFF.

The rearrangement uses TRBV30 and TRBJ2-1, with 10 positions matching TRBD1. The junction had 8 bases not matched to a gene; V was cut back by 2 bases and J by 7 bases. Germline assignment: CDR1 GTSNPN and CDR2 SVGIG (reference sequence). The CDR3 is made up of 15 amino acids. CDR3 DNA sequence: TGTGCCTGGAGTCATAGGGACAGGGGCAATAATGAGCAGTTCTTC. It yields the protein CAWSHRDRGNNEQFF.

The chain uses TRBV6-5 and TRBJ2-7, with 8 bases fitting TRBD1. CDR3 length: 15 residues. Looked up from germline, CDR1 is MNHEY and CDR2 is SVGAGI. The V segment lost 5 bases and the J segment 2 bases; nucleotides outside the gene matches: 8. CDR3 DNA: TGTGCCAGCAGTGACCGCGGGACAGGCCCCTACGAGCAGTACTTC. Its protein product is CASSDRGTGPYEQYF.

This clonotype was counted ten times or more. The J gene is TRBJ1-2, the V gene TRBV19; maybe TRBD1 (6 bases). Germline CDR1 reads LNHDA; CDR2 reads SQIVND (reference sequence). Trimming cost V 2 bases and J 8 bases, with 12 bases left between them. This CDR3 comprises 13 residues. CDR3 nucleotides: TGTGCCAGTAGTATAAACAGGGAGTTCGGCTACACCTTC. Translated, it gives CASSINREFGYTF. Full variable domain (outside the CDR3, taken from reference TRBV19 and TRBJ1-2): DGGITQSPKYLFRKEGQNVTLSCEQNLNHDAMYWYRQDPGQGLRLIYYSQIVNDFQKGDIAEGYSVSREKKESFPLTVTSAQKNPTAFYLCASSINREFGYTFGSGTRLTVV.

The rearrangement uses TRBV28 and TRBJ2-5; 8 bases align to TRBD2. Per germline, CDR1 MDHEN and CDR2 SYDVKM. J lost 4 bases, V lost 10 bases, and 2 bases had no gene match. This CDR3 has 11 residues. The chain's CDR3 is CATGLGETQYF. CDR3 in DNA: TGTGCCACGGGACTAGGAGAGACCCAGTACTTC.

This clonotype was observed a few times. Here the CDR3 reads CASSLYWGQPNEKLFF. CDR3 DNA: TGTGCCAGCAGTTTATATTGGGGACAGCCTAATGAAAAACTGTTTTTT. This chain uses TRBV27 with TRBJ1-4; 7 nucleotides line up with TRBD1. The V gene's germline CDR1 is MNHEY and CDR2 SMNVEV (reference sequence). The CDR3 is 16 residues long. The trim removed 1 base at V and 3 bases at J, leaving 5 bases unmatched.

The chain uses TRBV9 and TRBJ2-3; D perhaps matches TRBD2 (6 bases). V was trimmed by 4 bases and J by 2 bases, leaving 17 bases between them. This CDR3 is built from 16 residues. CDR1 is SGDLS, CDR2 YYNGEE, per germline. This CDR3 is CASSSTARGTTDTQYF. As DNA, the CDR3 is TGTGCCAGCAGCTCCACCGCCCGGGGGACCACAGATACGCAGTATTTT.

This clonotype has only a few counts. The rearrangement joins TRBV15 to TRBJ1-1; TRBD1 agrees at 9 bases. The V gene's germline CDR1 is LNHNV and CDR2 YYDKDF (reference sequence). There are 15 residues in the CDR3. The V and J ends lost 1 base and 1 base, in that order; junction bases with no gene match: 1. CDR3 protein: CATSRGGQGNTEAFF. DNA of the CDR3: TGTGCCACCAGCAGAGGGGGACAGGGGAACACTGAAGCTTTCTTT.

This clonotype was seen ten or more times. This CDR3 reads CSAHKSGGGIDTQYF. For the CDR3, the DNA is TGCAGTGCCCACAAGTCGGGGGGAGGTATAGATACGCAGTATTTT. The J gene is TRBJ2-3, the V gene TRBV20-1; 7 bases match TRBD2. Trimming at V came to 6 bases and at J to 5 bases, leaving 14 bases not matched to a gene. The CDR3 spans 15 residues. Germline CDR1 and CDR2: DFQATT and SNEGSKA (reference sequence).

This clonotype was seen a handful of times. The CDR3 sequence: CASSQGQAEGTQYF. CDR3 coding DNA: TGCGCCAGCAGCCAGGGACAGGCTGAGGGGACCCAGTACTTC. V and J are TRBV5-1 and TRBJ2-5, with 8 bases fitting TRBD1. CDR1 and CDR2 from the germline V gene are SGHRS and YFSETQ. The CDR3 runs 14 residues. V gave up 4 bases and J gave up 7 bases; unmatched junction bases: 9.

The rearrangement uses TRBV7-7 and TRBJ2-1, with 9 bases that match TRBD1. The CDR3 runs to 14 residues. CDR1 and CDR2 from the germline V gene are SSHAT and FNYEAQ (reference sequence). V trimming: 5 bases; J trimming: 10 bases; junction bases outside the gene matches: 9. CDR3: CASSLFTGTGEQFF. CDR3 coding DNA: TGTGCCAGCAGCCTCTTCACCGGGACAGGGGAGCAGTTCTTC.

In this sample, this clonotype turned up many times. The CDR3: CSVNRGANYGYTF. In DNA, the CDR3 is TGCAGCGTTAACAGGGGCGCAAACTATGGCTACACCTTC. The V and J genes are TRBV29-1 and TRBJ1-2; 7 bases are shared with TRBD1. V lost 5 bases and J lost 2; bases outside the gene matches: 5. The CDR3 totals 13 residues. Germline V gene sequence: CDR1 SQVTM, CDR2 ANQGSEA.

Relative to its sample, this clonotype is medium-sized. The chain is built from TRBV29-1 and TRBJ2-1; D is undetermined. Germline V gives CDR1 SQVTM, CDR2 ANQGSEA. The CDR3 consists of 11 residues. Trimming took off 7 bases at V and 6 bases at J, with 10 bases between the two ends. CDR3 DNA: TGCAGCGGGTTATACGCCAATGAGCAGTTCTTC. Translating gives CSGLYANEQFF.

V usage is TRBV6-5 and J usage is TRBJ2-5; TRBD1 is a possible D gene (5 bases). The CDR3 has 15 residues. Trimming pared 0 bases from V and 0 bases from J, leaving 8 bases between. CDR1 is MNHEY, CDR2 SVGAGI, per germline. DNA of the CDR3: TGTGCCAGCAGTTACTCCCACAGGTACCAAGAGACCCAGTACTTC. It yields the protein CASSYSHRYQETQYF.

The V gene is TRBV5-1, the J gene TRBJ2-1; possible D gene TRBD2, 6 bases. This CDR3 has 13 amino acids. Trimming took off 2 bases at V and 6 bases at J, with 9 bases between the two ends. Germline V gene data show CDR1 as SGHRS and CDR2 as YFSETQ. CDR3 in amino acids: CASSLAGVNEQFF. DNA for the CDR3: TGCGCCAGCAGCTTAGCGGGCGTCAATGAGCAGTTCTTC.

This clonotype was counted many times. For the CDR3, the DNA is TGTGCCAGCAGTTACCTGTCAGGCTCCTATAATTCACCCCTCCACTTT. Encoded protein: CASSYLSGSYNSPLHF. The gene calls are TRBV6-5 and TRBJ1-6; D is ambiguous. V lost 2 bases to trimming and J lost 0 bases, with 8 bases between them. This CDR3 has 16 amino acids. Germline loops: CDR1 MNHEY, CDR2 SVGAGI.

This clonotype has at least ten counts. Relative to the germline gene, one junction end is altered; a read error may explain this. This chain connects TRBV7-8 to TRBJ2-1; TRBD1 is a possible D gene (6 bases). The CDR3 extends over 19 amino acids. Germline V lookup: CDR1 SGHVS, CDR2 FQNEAQ. The chain's CDR3 is CASSLARGSQVVGYDEQFF. In DNA form, the CDR3 reads TGTGCCAGCAGCTTAGCCAGGGGATCCCAGGTGGTGGGCTACGATGAGCAGTTCTTC.

V usage is TRBV12-3 or TRBV12-4 and J usage is TRBJ2-5; possibly TRBD1 or TRBD2 for D (6 bases each). V dropped 8 bases and J dropped 5 bases, with 12 bases sitting between them. This CDR3 spans 12 amino acids. The CDR3 coding sequence is TGTGCCAGCGGGAGGCAGGGGGAGACCCAGTACTTC. This gives the protein CASGRQGETQYF.

This clonotype was recorded many times. V and J are TRBV20-1 and TRBJ1-6, with 11 bases fitting TRBD1. The ends lost 5 bases at V and 1 base at J; junction bases unmatched: 7. This CDR3 contains 17 residues. CDR1 is DFQATT and CDR2 is SNEGSKA in the germline V gene (reference sequence). The CDR3 is CSAWDRGEGSYNSPLHF. Here the CDR3 DNA reads TGCAGTGCTTGGGACAGGGGGGAAGGATCCTATAATTCACCCCTCCACTTT.

This clonotype was found many times. The chain carries TRBV11-2 and TRBJ2-2, with no clear D. The V gene's germline CDR1 is SGHAT and CDR2 FQNNGV. Trimming removed 2 bases from V and 5 bases from J, with 9 bases in between. The CDR3 consists of 14 residues. CDR3 sequence (DNA): TGTGCCAGCAGCTTAATTCGCGTGACCGGGGAGCTGTTTTTT. Protein: CASSLIRVTGELFF.

This clonotype appeared many times. This chain uses TRBV19 with TRBJ1-5; D is undetermined. There are 14 residues in the CDR3. The germline V gene encodes CDR1 LNHDA and CDR2 SQIVND (reference sequence). Trimming cost V 1 base and J 4 bases, with 8 bases left between them. The CDR3 nucleotides read TGTGCCAGTAGTATAGTTCCGCGGAATCAGCCCCAGCATTTT. Translation: CASSIVPRNQPQHF.